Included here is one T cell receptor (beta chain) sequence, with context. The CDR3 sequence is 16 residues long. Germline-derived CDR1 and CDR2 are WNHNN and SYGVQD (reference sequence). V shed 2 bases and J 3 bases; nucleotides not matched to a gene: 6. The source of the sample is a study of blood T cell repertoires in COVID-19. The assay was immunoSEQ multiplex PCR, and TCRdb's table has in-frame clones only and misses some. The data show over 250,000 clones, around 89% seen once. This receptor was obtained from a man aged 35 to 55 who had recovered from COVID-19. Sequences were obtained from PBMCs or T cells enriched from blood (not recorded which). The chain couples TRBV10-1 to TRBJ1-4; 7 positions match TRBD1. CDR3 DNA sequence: TGCGCCAGCAGTGAGGGAGGGGGCACCCCTAATGAAAAACTGTTTTTT. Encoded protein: CASSEGGGTPNEKLFF.